Following are 30 T cell receptor beta chains from one sample sequenced in a study of radiotherapy plus CTLA-4 blockade in lung cancer. The table came from immunoSEQ multiplex PCR; TCRdb's copy has only in-frame clones and leaves some out. In the table there are 90,000 to 100,000 clones, 60% to 75% of which are singletons. Source: peripheral blood, taken from a patient treated with radiotherapy plus ipilimumab. The receptors were sampled from a human donor with non-small cell lung cancer who had a partial response to radiotherapy plus ipilimumab. Some clones in this sample may be carry-over from other donors' samples.

The gene calls are TRBV7-2 and TRBJ2-3, with 9 bases fitting TRBD2. CDR3 length equals 15 residues. After removal of 3 bases from V and 4 bases from J, the junction contained 5 bases not matched to a gene. The germline gives CDR1 SGHTA, CDR2 FQGNSA. Written as DNA, the CDR3 is TGTGCCAGCAGCTTCACTAGCGGGCCTGCAGATACGCAGTATTTT. This encodes CASSFTSGPADTQYF.

V gene TRBV6-4 combines with J gene TRBJ1-5, with 8 bases identical to TRBD1. Trimming removed 3 bases from V and 9 bases from J; junction bases left unmatched: 4. This CDR3 is 13 amino acids long. Germline assignment: CDR1 MRHNA and CDR2 SNTAGT. The CDR3 nucleotides are TGTGCCAGCAGTGAACAGGGGGTAGGGCCCCAGCATTTT. Translating gives CASSEQGVGPQHF.

A note on this clone: The junction shows a germline mismatch at one end, possibly a read error. This CDR3 is also generated by other DNA sequences in the sample. The CDR3 DNA reads as TGTGCCAGCATGAGCTTCGACAGGGGGCCCAATCAGCCCCAGCACTTT. This translates into CASMSFDRGPNQPQHF. The gene calls are TRBV28 and TRBJ1-5, with TRBD1 identical over 10 bases. The length of the CDR3 is 16 residues. Germline V gene data show CDR1 as MDHEN and CDR2 as SYDVKM.

The chain employs TRBV19 and TRBJ2-5, with 12 bases aligning to TRBD2. Per the germline V gene, CDR1 is LNHDA and CDR2 is SQIVND (reference sequence). The V segment lost 7 bases and the J segment 5 bases; nucleotides outside the gene matches: 17. CDR3 length: 18 amino acids. The CDR3 loop is CASTLGRTSGKGGETQYF. In nucleotides, the CDR3 is TGTGCCAGTACCCTTGGGAGGACTAGCGGGAAGGGTGGTGAGACCCAGTACTTC. The full variable domain, in which reference TRBV19 and TRBJ2-5 provide the parts outside the CDR3, is DGGITQSPKYLFRKEGQNVTLSCEQNLNHDAMYWYRQDPGQGLRLIYYSQIVNDFQKGDIAEGYSVSREKKESFPLTVTSAQKNPTAFYLCASTLGRTSGKGGETQYFGPGTRLLVL.

The chain links TRBV27 to TRBJ2-3; D is perhaps TRBD2 (5 bases). Germline CDR1 reads MNHEY; CDR2 reads SMNVEV (reference sequence). The CDR3 loop spans 14 amino acids. Trimming took 3 bases from V and 6 from J, leaving 13 bases between them. CDR3 DNA sequence: TGTGCCAGCAGTTTCTCGACGGGGTCGGATACGCAGTATTTT. It translates to CASSFSTGSDTQYF.

The chain recombines TRBV5-4 with TRBJ2-1; 12 positions agree with TRBD2. The germline V gene has CDR1 SGHNT and CDR2 YYREEE (reference sequence). J lost 7 bases, V lost 4 bases, and 15 bases had no gene match. The CDR3 sequence is 18 residues long. The CDR3: CASSPNRASGRARNEQFF. DNA for the CDR3: TGTGCCAGCAGCCCGAATCGGGCTAGCGGGAGGGCCAGGAATGAGCAGTTCTTC. The full variable domain, completed using reference TRBV5-4 and TRBJ2-1, is ETGVTQSPTHLIKTRGQQVTLRCSSQSGHNTVSWYQQALGQGPQFIFQYYREEENGRGNFPPRFSGLQFPNYSSELNVNALELDDSALYLCASSPNRASGRARNEQFFGPGTRLTVL.

This clone was detected only once. The gene calls are TRBV28 and TRBJ2-4; tentatively, D is TRBD1 (6 bases). The CDR3 consists of 14 residues. Between the trimmed V and J ends, which lost 6 bases and 4 bases, there was a span of 13 bases. The germline V gene encodes CDR1 MDHEN and CDR2 SYDVKM. CDR3 sequence: CASRRTATKNIQYF. The CDR3 bases are TGTGCCAGCAGGAGGACAGCCACTAAAAACATTCAGTACTTC.

The J gene is TRBJ1-1, the V gene TRBV7-9; 8 bases are a match to TRBD1. CDR3 length: 15 amino acids. The J segment lost 4 bases and the V segment lost 4 bases, leaving 8 bases of the junction unmatched. The germline V gene encodes CDR1 SEHNR and CDR2 FQNEAQ (reference sequence). The CDR3 loop is CASSSRDRQGTEAFF. The DNA for the CDR3 is TGTGCCAGCAGCTCCCGGGACAGGCAGGGCACTGAAGCTTTCTTT.

The rearrangement joins TRBV5-5 to TRBJ1-5, with D hard to call. Trimming took off 0 bases at V and 7 bases at J, with 8 bases between the two ends. The CDR3 runs to 13 residues. The germline V gene has CDR1 SGHKS and CDR2 YYEKEE (reference sequence). The CDR3 DNA sequence: TGTGCCAGCAGCTTGGTGGTGGCCCAGCCCCAGCATTTT. This encodes CASSLVVAQPQHF.

The chain has TRBV5-4 and TRBJ2-3; D not resolved. Germline loops: CDR1 SGHNT, CDR2 YYREEE (reference sequence). V was clipped by 4 bases and J by 5 bases, with 11 bases between them. The CDR3 runs to 13 residues. Written as DNA, the CDR3 is TGTGCCAGCAGCCCGGGTGGTAGAGATACGCAGTATTTT. Its translation: CASSPGGRDTQYF.

This chain connects TRBV9 to TRBJ1-2; D remains unclear. Trimming took 0 bases from V and 3 from J, leaving 6 bases between them. The CDR3 is made up of 13 amino acids. Germline V gene sequence: CDR1 SGDLS, CDR2 YYNGEE. CDR3 DNA: TGTGCCAGCAGCGTAGATACGGACTATGGCTACACCTTC. This codes for CASSVDTDYGYTF.

J is TRBJ1-4 and V is TRBV5-1; no definite D call. Deletions cut 0 bases from V and 7 bases from J, with 4 bases between. Germline loops: CDR1 SGHRS, CDR2 YFSETQ. The CDR3 sequence is 12 residues long. The CDR3 here is CASSLDGEKLFF. The CDR3 DNA is TGCGCCAGCAGCTTGGACGGTGAAAAACTGTTTTTT. The variable domain in full, with the rest retrieved from reference TRBV5-1 and TRBJ1-4, is KAGVTQTPRYLIKTRGQQVTLSCSPISGHRSVSWYQQTPGQGLQFLFEYFSETQRNKGNFPGRFSGRQFSNSRSEMNVSTLELGDSALYLCASSLDGEKLFFGSGTQLSVL.

The chain joins TRBV9 to TRBJ2-7; 10 bases map to TRBD2. J gave up 6 bases and V 0 bases, and 6 bases lay outside the gene matches. CDR3 length equals 15 residues. Germline loops: CDR1 SGDLS, CDR2 YYNGEE. In DNA, the CDR3 is TGTGCCAGCAGCGTAGAAACTAGCGGGGTCTCCGAGCAGTACTTC. Translated: CASSVETSGVSEQYF.

Note on this clone: Germline is not matched at one junction end, which may reflect a read error. In the same sample, other DNA sequences code for this CDR3. For the CDR3, the DNA is TGCGCCAGCAGCGTAGTGGGTAGCTCAAATGGCTACACCTTC. This gives the protein CASSVVGSSNGYTF. The chain uses TRBV9 and TRBJ1-2; D unclear. The length of the CDR3 is 14 residues. The germline gives CDR1 SGDLS, CDR2 YYNGEE.

This clone was found a few times. The chain combines TRBV5-4 with TRBJ1-3; tentatively, D is TRBD1 (5 bases). Trimming shortened V by 5 bases and J by 7 bases, and 13 bases separated the two germline ends. The CDR3 length is 13 residues. Germline CDR1 SGHNT, CDR2 YYREEE (reference sequence). The CDR3 nucleotides read TGTGCCAGCAGTTATCTGGGGCGGAACACCATATATTTT. Residues: CASSYLGRNTIYF.

The gene calls are TRBV11-3 and TRBJ2-7; TRBD1 matches at 7 bases. Germline values: CDR1 SGHNT, CDR2 YENEEA. J gave up 5 bases and V 0 bases, and 7 bases lay outside the gene matches. The CDR3 has 15 residues. CDR3 DNA sequence: TGTGCCAGCAGCTTAGACCCTTCGAGGGGGCACGAGCAGTACTTC. Translated, it gives CASSLDPSRGHEQYF. The whole variable domain, filled in from reference TRBV11-3 and TRBJ2-7, reads EAGVVQSPRYKIIEKKQPVAFWCNPISGHNTLYWYLQNLGQGPELLIRYENEEAVDDSQLPKDRFSAERLKGVDSTLKIQPAELGDSAVYLCASSLDPSRGHEQYFGPGTRLTVT.

The chain links TRBV4-1 to TRBJ2-3; D is ambiguous. The length of the CDR3 is 15 residues. Trimming cost V 4 bases and J 0 bases, with 11 bases left between them. Germline V gives CDR1 MGHRA, CDR2 YSYEKL. The CDR3 bases are TGCGCCAGCAGCCCAACTATCCGCAGCACAGATACGCAGTATTTT. Its translation: CASSPTIRSTDTQYF.

V is TRBV7-8 and J is TRBJ2-7; the D gene is possibly TRBD2 (5 bases). The CDR3 covers 14 residues. CDR1 and CDR2 from the germline V gene are SGHVS and FQNEAQ. Trimming removed 0 bases at V and 0 bases at J, with 6 bases between. In DNA, the CDR3 is TGTGCCAGCAGCTTAGCCGGGGTCTCCTACGAGCAGTACTTC. Encoded protein: CASSLAGVSYEQYF.

The chain recombines TRBV18 with TRBJ1-4; the D gene is possibly TRBD1 (5 bases). CDR3 length: 13 residues. Looked up from germline, CDR1 is KGHSH and CDR2 is LQKENI. Trimming left V 4 bases short and J 5 bases short, with 8 bases between. DNA of the CDR3: TGTGCCAGCTCACTCAGGGTCAATGAAAAACTGTTTTTT. Its translation is CASSLRVNEKLFF.

This chain joins TRBV9 and TRBJ1-2, with TRBD1 matching over 7 bases. This CDR3 comprises 14 residues. J was trimmed by 3 bases and V by 1 base; bases with no gene match: 3. Germline CDR1 is SGDLS and CDR2 is YYNGEE. The CDR3 DNA follows: TGTGCCAGCAGCGTATCAGGGGGAGACTATGGCTACACCTTC. Translation: CASSVSGGDYGYTF.

This clone was recorded a few times. The V call is TRBV28, the J call TRBJ1-1; D gene uncertain. This CDR3 has 15 residues. Germline V gives CDR1 MDHEN, CDR2 SYDVKM. Trimming stripped 2 bases from V and 0 bases from J, with 10 bases between. The CDR3 nucleotides read TGTGCCAGCAGTTTACCAGTCGACATGAACACTGAAGCTTTCTTT. Its translation: CASSLPVDMNTEAFF.

This chain connects TRBV14 to TRBJ1-1; maybe TRBD1 (5 bases). V gave up 4 bases and J gave up 1 base, with 10 bases separating them. CDR3 length: 14 residues. Germline V gene lookup returns CDR1 SGHDN and CDR2 FVKESK. The CDR3 DNA is TGTGCCAGCAGCCGAGACGACAGGAACACTGAAGCTTTCTTT. Residues: CASSRDDRNTEAFF.

The chain has TRBV9 and TRBJ1-3; D is ambiguous. Germline CDR1 and CDR2: SGDLS and YYNGEE. The CDR3 is made up of 17 amino acids. Trimming took off 0 bases at V and 0 bases at J, with 13 bases between the two ends. The CDR3 DNA is TGTGCCAGCAGCGTAGGAGTGGAACCGGGCTCTGGAAACACCATATATTTT. This sequence encodes CASSVGVEPGSGNTIYF.

The J gene is TRBJ1-2, the V gene TRBV2; D call uncertain. The CDR3 runs 12 residues. Germline V gene data show CDR1 as SNHLY and CDR2 as FYNNEI. With 8 bases removed from V and 7 bases from J, the gap between germline ends came to 14 bases. CDR3 nucleotides: TGTGCCAGCGGGAGAAGGGCAGCTGGCTACACCTTC. Translated: CASGRRAAGYTF.

V and J are TRBV18 and TRBJ2-3, with 9 nucleotides matching TRBD2. The CDR3 runs to 17 residues. In germline, CDR1 is KGHSH, CDR2 LQKENI. Trimming took 3 bases from V and 1 from J; bases not matched to a gene: 8. The CDR3 loop reads CASSPLLLAGGTDTQYF. The CDR3 DNA reads TGTGCCAGCTCACCTCTCCTCTTAGCGGGGGGCACAGATACGCAGTATTTT.

The chain employs TRBV7-8 and TRBJ2-7; 8 nucleotides line up with TRBD2. Losses at the gene ends were 5 bases for V and 4 bases for J; bases not matched to a gene: 7. Germline CDR1 and CDR2: SGHVS and FQNEAQ. CDR3 length equals 14 residues. DNA of the CDR3: TGTGCCAGCAGCCCGCGGGGGGCGTTGTACGAGCAGTACTTC. It is translated as CASSPRGALYEQYF.

The chain joins TRBV5-1 to TRBJ2-7; D perhaps matches TRBD2 (5 bases). In germline, CDR1 is SGHRS, CDR2 YFSETQ. Between the trimmed V and J ends, which lost 2 bases and 5 bases, there was a span of 11 bases. This CDR3 has 13 amino acids. CDR3 residues: CASSFLPGDEQYF. The CDR3 nucleotides read TGCGCCAGCAGCTTTCTTCCCGGGGACGAGCAGTACTTC.

The CDR3 nucleotides are TGTGCCAGCAGCTTAGGTGGGACTAGCTACGAGCAGTACTTC. Translated: CASSLGGTSYEQYF. V is TRBV11-3 and J is TRBJ2-7, with TRBD2 identical over 8 bases. The V and J ends lost 1 base and 3 bases, in that order; junction bases with no gene match: 2. The germline V gene encodes CDR1 SGHNT and CDR2 YENEEA. The CDR3 has 14 amino acids.

The gene calls are TRBV5-6 and TRBJ2-3, with D tentatively TRBD1 (6 bases). V was clipped by 0 bases and J by 1 base, with 9 bases between them. CDR3 size: 15 residues. Germline V gene sequence: CDR1 SGHDT, CDR2 YYEEEE. The CDR3 region is CASSLGRTGTDTQYF. The CDR3 nucleotides read TGTGCCAGCAGCTTGGGTCGGACAGGCACAGATACGCAGTATTTT.

CDR3 in DNA: TGTGCCAGCAGCTTTCGAGGACAGCTAGACACTGAAGCTTTCTTT. Protein product: CASSFRGQLDTEAFF. This sequence joins TRBV7-8 and TRBJ1-1, with D possibly TRBD1 on 6 matching bases. Deletions cut 3 bases from V and 3 bases from J, with 14 bases between. Germline-derived CDR1 and CDR2 are SGHVS and FQNEAQ. The CDR3 loop spans 15 amino acids. Looking up the rest from reference TRBV7-8 and TRBJ1-1 gives the full variable domain: GAGVSQSPRYKVAKRGQDVALRCDPISGHVSLFWYQQALGQGPEFLTYFQNEAQLDKSGLPSDRFFAERPEGSVSTLKIQRTQQEDSAVYLCASSFRGQLDTEAFFGQGTRLTVV.